The clone carrying this T cell receptor (beta chain) has at least ten counts. Antigen: not known. This CDR3 has 15 amino acids. The J segment lost 4 bases and the V segment lost 4 bases, leaving 6 bases of the junction unmatched. The TCRbeta library was prepared with unique molecular identifiers. From the PCR reads, TCRdb called clonotypes with MiXCR, one entry per CDR3 protein. This sample carries roughly 300,000 distinct CDR3 sequences, around 10% of them seen once, and the ten largest clones take roughly a quarter. This record belongs to a study of T-cell reconstitution after alpha-beta-depleted transplantation in children. Regarding the study as a whole: T-cell counts and diversity at one year following transplant were attributed mainly to newly produced T cells.

The chain combines TRBV12-3 or TRBV12-4 with TRBJ1-2; 10 positions match TRBD1. This TCR was sampled from a male patient between 2 and 15 years old who had a stem cell transplant for chronic granulomatous disease, so the T cells may come from the graft donor. The sequencing used peripheral blood, collected 180 days after TCRalphabeta/CD19-depleted stem cell transplant. The chain's CDR3 is CASSSRDRGSYGYTF. CDR3 coding DNA: TGTGCCAGCAGTTCCCGGGACAGGGGTTCCTATGGCTACACCTTC.